The 25 T cell receptor beta chains given below trace back to one sample, sequenced in a study of B cell selection in AIRE deficiency. Produced via immunoSEQ multiplex PCR; TCRdb's table is partial and in-frame only. The repertoire holds fewer than 30,000 clones, with roughly 97% as singletons. Conventional CD4 T cells were sorted as CD4+CD127+ cells. The specimen was CD4+CD127+ conventional T cells sorted from PBMCs. These TCRs come from a human donor in good health.

The J gene is TRBJ1-3, the V gene TRBV18, with a weak D call TRBD1 (5 bases). The germline V and J ends were trimmed by 6 bases and 0 bases, with 15 bases remaining between them. This CDR3 comprises 16 residues. CDR1 and CDR2 (germline): KGHSH, LQKENI. DNA of the CDR3: TGTGCCAGCTCTCTTCAGGGCTTCCCCTCTGGAAACACCATATATTTT. It codes for CASSLQGFPSGNTIYF.

The gene calls are TRBV9 and TRBJ2-5, with 7 bases identical to TRBD2. J lost 2 bases, V lost 0 bases, and 4 bases had no gene match. CDR3 length equals 15 residues. The germline CDR1 and CDR2 sequences are SGDLS and YYNGEE. CDR3 sequence: CASSVGPSGQETQYF. CDR3 coding DNA: TGTGCCAGCAGCGTAGGCCCTAGCGGACAAGAGACCCAGTACTTC.

The V call is TRBV6-5, the J call TRBJ2-2; D assignment may be TRBD1 or TRBD2 (5 bases each). The V gene lost 5 bases and the J gene lost 6 bases, with 16 bases spanning the gap. Germline CDR1 is MNHEY and CDR2 is SVGAGI. The CDR3 runs 15 residues. In DNA form, the CDR3 reads TGTGCCAGCAGTGCCGACAGAGTGGGGGCCGGGGAGCTGTTTTTT. Its protein product is CASSADRVGAGELFF.

V usage is TRBV19 and J usage is TRBJ1-1; 8 positions match TRBD1. The CDR3 totals 19 residues. CDR1 and CDR2 (germline): LNHDA, SQIVND (reference sequence). Trimming cost V 0 bases and J 1 base; bases outside gene matches: 13. This CDR3 is CASSIDRGAGDRWNTEAFF. The CDR3 DNA reads as TGTGCCAGTAGTATAGACCGTGGGGCGGGGGACAGGTGGAACACTGAAGCTTTCTTT.

This clone was recorded once. This chain connects TRBV5-1 to TRBJ2-1; D gene unclear. CDR3 size: 12 residues. Germline loops: CDR1 SGHRS, CDR2 YFSETQ. The V and J ends lost 2 bases and 8 bases respectively, with 8 bases between them. In DNA form, the CDR3 reads TGCGCCAGCAGCTTAAGTTTCGATGAGCAGTTCTTC. This translates into CASSLSFDEQFF.

This chain joins TRBV29-1 and TRBJ1-1, with a weak D call TRBD1 (6 bases). This CDR3 has 17 amino acids. CDR1 and CDR2 (germline): SQVTM, ANQGSEA. Trimming took off 0 bases at V and 11 bases at J, with 28 bases between the two ends. CDR3 sequence: CSVEDTTTLGGRAFAFF. In DNA, the CDR3 is TGCAGCGTTGAAGATACAACGACGCTGGGGGGGCGAGCATTTGCTTTCTTT.

The V and J genes are TRBV9 and TRBJ1-2; tentative D call: TRBD1 (5 bases). The CDR3 extends over 14 amino acids. Deletions cut 2 bases from V and 1 base from J, with 9 bases between. Germline CDR1 reads SGDLS; CDR2 reads YYNGEE. The chain's CDR3 is CASSVLQVNYGYTF. CDR3 bases: TGTGCCAGCAGCGTGTTACAGGTTAACTATGGCTACACCTTC.

The V call is TRBV5-4, the J call TRBJ2-7, with 13 bases matching TRBD2. From germline, CDR1 is SGHNT and CDR2 YYREEE (reference sequence). Trimming removed 9 bases from V and 0 bases from J; junction bases left unmatched: 15. This CDR3 is 18 amino acids long. The CDR3 DNA reads as TGTGCCACCAAACCGACCGCGGGACTAGCGGGGAGCTCCTACGAGCAGTACTTC. Amino acid sequence: CATKPTAGLAGSSYEQYF.

The rearrangement joins TRBV18 to TRBJ1-6; D perhaps matches TRBD1 (5 bases). This CDR3 is built from 15 residues. Germline V gene lookup returns CDR1 KGHSH and CDR2 LQKENI. Trimming pared 2 bases from V and 8 bases from J, leaving 13 bases between. CDR3: CASSPNQGSYSPLHF. The CDR3 region has the DNA TGTGCCAGCTCACCAAACCAGGGTAGTTATTCACCCCTCCACTTT.

The rearrangement links TRBV9 to TRBJ1-3, with 9 bases lining up with TRBD1. Germline loops: CDR1 SGDLS, CDR2 YYNGEE. The CDR3 is made up of 15 amino acids. Trimming took 0 bases from V and 7 from J; bases not matched to a gene: 5. CDR3 amino acids: CASSVAGTGMNTIYF. CDR3 bases: TGTGCCAGCAGCGTAGCCGGGACAGGGATGAACACCATATATTTT.

This chain connects TRBV9 to TRBJ1-4, with a weak D call TRBD1 (6 bases). V was clipped by 4 bases and J by 0 bases, with 13 bases between them. Germline V lookup: CDR1 SGDLS, CDR2 YYNGEE. The CDR3 runs to 16 residues. The CDR3, as DNA: TGTGCCAGCAGCCCCCGGGGGGGGCCAACTAATGAAAAACTGTTTTTT. It codes for CASSPRGGPTNEKLFF. Complete variable domain (other parts from reference TRBV9 and TRBJ1-4): DSGVTQTPKHLITATGQRVTLRCSPRSGDLSVYWYQQSLDQGLQFLIQYYNGEERAKGNILERFSAQQFPDLHSELNLSSLELGDSALYFCASSPRGGPTNEKLFFGSGTQLSVL.

The chain carries TRBV28 and TRBJ1-1, with TRBD1 matching over 8 bases. The CDR3 is 15 amino acids. From germline, CDR1 is MDHEN and CDR2 SYDVKM. V lost 7 bases to trimming and J lost 6 bases; unmatched junction nucleotides: 13. CDR3: CASTSPGQGVAEAFF. CDR3 DNA: TGTGCCAGCACCTCCCCAGGACAGGGAGTCGCTGAAGCTTTCTTT. The full variable domain, with the rest looked up from reference TRBV28 and TRBJ1-1, is DVKVTQSSRYLVKRTGEKVFLECVQDMDHENMFWYRQDPGLGLRLIYFSYDVKMKEKGDIPEGYSVSREKKERFSLILESASTNQTSMYLCASTSPGQGVAEAFFGQGTRLTVV.

This chain uses TRBV5-5 with TRBJ1-5; D unclear. This CDR3 has 15 amino acids. V gave up 1 base and J gave up 3 bases, with 11 bases separating them. Germline V gene data show CDR1 as SGHKS and CDR2 as YYEKEE (reference sequence). The CDR3 loop is CASSLSGLNNQPQHF. CDR3 DNA sequence: TGTGCCAGCAGCTTGAGCGGACTAAACAATCAGCCCCAGCATTTT. Complete variable domain (other parts from reference TRBV5-5 and TRBJ1-5): DAGVTQSPTHLIKTRGQQVTLRCSPISGHKSVSWYQQVLGQGPQFIFQYYEKEERGRGNFPDRFSARQFPNYSSELNVNALLLGDSALYLCASSLSGLNNQPQHFGDGTRLSIL.

This chain connects TRBV19 to TRBJ2-1, with a tentative D call TRBD1 (6 bases). Germline CDR1 is LNHDA and CDR2 is SQIVND (reference sequence). CDR3 length: 14 amino acids. With 4 bases removed from V and 4 bases from J, the gap between germline ends came to 11 bases. Written as DNA, the CDR3 is TGTGCCAGTAGTACCCGGGACACGTACAATGAGCAGTTCTTC. Protein sequence: CASSTRDTYNEQFF.

The V call is TRBV25-1, the J call TRBJ1-4; D is unresolved. The CDR3 runs to 13 residues. Trimming shortened V by 5 bases and J by 8 bases, and 12 bases separated the two germline ends. Germline CDR1 reads MGHDK; CDR2 reads SYGVNS. In DNA, the CDR3 is TGTGCCAGCAGTTTTAGCACGGAAGAAAAACTGTTTTTT. Amino acids: CASSFSTEEKLFF. Combining the CDR3 with reference TRBV25-1 and TRBJ1-4 gives the whole variable domain EADIYQTPRYLVIGTGKKITLECSQTMGHDKMYWYQQDPGMELHLIHYSYGVNSTEKGDLSSESTVSRIRTEHFPLTLESARPSHTSQYLCASSFSTEEKLFFGSGTQLSVL.

The J gene is TRBJ2-3, the V gene TRBV5-1; 8 bases are shared with TRBD2. Germline-derived CDR1 and CDR2 are SGHRS and YFSETQ. CDR3 length: 13 amino acids. After removal of 3 bases from V and 5 bases from J, the junction contained 2 bases not matched to a gene. CDR3 DNA: TGCGCCAGCAGCTCCCTAGCGGGAGATACGCAGTATTTT. The encoded protein is CASSSLAGDTQYF.

The chain combines TRBV6-6 with TRBJ1-6; 7 bases agree with TRBD1. Germline assignment: CDR1 MNHNY and CDR2 SVGAGI (reference sequence). The CDR3 is 15 amino acids. J lost 10 bases, V lost 6 bases, and 12 bases had no gene match. CDR3 bases: TGTGCCAGCAGACACAGAGACAGGGTAGGGTCACCCCTCCACTTT. Protein product: CASRHRDRVGSPLHF.

This clone was recorded only once. The chain uses TRBV4-1 and TRBJ1-6; a weak D match, TRBD1 (5 bases). V lost 0 bases to trimming and J lost 7 bases, with 16 bases between them. CDR3 length: 17 residues. The germline V gene encodes CDR1 MGHRA and CDR2 YSYEKL. CDR3 in amino acids: CASSQDITGRVNSPLHF. The CDR3 nucleotides read TGCGCCAGCAGCCAAGATATAACTGGCAGGGTAAATTCACCCCTCCACTTT.

This rearrangement joins TRBV19 to TRBJ2-7, with D perhaps given as TRBD1 or TRBD2 (6 bases each). From germline, CDR1 is LNHDA and CDR2 SQIVND (reference sequence). V was trimmed by 1 base and J by 5 bases, leaving 9 bases between them. This CDR3 has 13 amino acids. CDR3 residues: CASSIVGGDEQYF. The CDR3, as DNA: TGTGCCAGTAGTATAGTCGGGGGCGACGAGCAGTACTTC.

The rearrangement joins TRBV30 to TRBJ1-5; D unclear. The CDR3 has 13 amino acids. Trimming shortened V by 0 bases and J by 1 base, and 4 bases separated the two germline ends. The germline gives CDR1 GTSNPN, CDR2 SVGIG (reference sequence). The CDR3 here is CAWSVASNQPQHF. In DNA form, the CDR3 reads TGTGCCTGGAGTGTGGCCAGCAATCAGCCCCAGCATTTT.

The chain recombines TRBV10-3 with TRBJ2-3; D ambiguous. This CDR3 contains 12 residues. The germline gives CDR1 ENHRY, CDR2 SYGVKD. The ends were cut back, 4 bases at V and 5 bases at J, with 7 bases in the middle. The CDR3 is CAISVGEDTQYF. CDR3 in DNA: TGTGCCATCAGTGTTGGCGAAGATACGCAGTATTTT.

The chain recombines TRBV6-5 with TRBJ1-1, with 8 nucleotides matching TRBD1. From germline, CDR1 is MNHEY and CDR2 SVGAGI. After removal of 10 bases from V and 2 bases from J, the junction contained 6 bases not matched to a gene. This CDR3 comprises 13 residues. CDR3 sequence (DNA): TGTGCCACAACAGGGGGGATCAACACTGAAGCTTTCTTT. This translates into CATTGGINTEAFF.

The chain links TRBV19 to TRBJ2-7; 9 nucleotides align to TRBD1. Germline CDR1 LNHDA, CDR2 SQIVND (reference sequence). The CDR3 extends over 13 amino acids. Germline trimming cut 6 bases from V and 3 bases from J; bases unmatched to any gene: 3. This CDR3 reads CASRADRGYEQYF. The CDR3 bases are TGTGCCAGTAGGGCGGACAGGGGCTACGAGCAGTACTTC. Drawing the rest from reference TRBV19 and TRBJ2-7, the complete variable domain is DGGITQSPKYLFRKEGQNVTLSCEQNLNHDAMYWYRQDPGQGLRLIYYSQIVNDFQKGDIAEGYSVSREKKESFPLTVTSAQKNPTAFYLCASRADRGYEQYFGPGTRLTVT.

The J gene is TRBJ1-1, the V gene TRBV10-3; D is possibly TRBD1 (5 bases). The length of the CDR3 is 11 residues. Per germline, CDR1 ENHRY and CDR2 SYGVKD. V lost 10 bases to trimming and J lost 7 bases, with 13 bases between them. This chain's CDR3 is CATQLGDEAFF. CDR3 DNA sequence: TGTGCCACGCAACTGGGGGATGAAGCTTTCTTT.

The J gene is TRBJ1-1, the V gene TRBV4-2; D call uncertain. The CDR3 sequence is 11 residues long. The V gene's germline CDR1 is LGHNA and CDR2 YNFKEQ. V dropped 5 bases and J dropped 3 bases, with 4 bases sitting between them. CDR3 sequence: CASSLDTEAFF. CDR3 nucleotide sequence: TGTGCCAGCAGCTTGGACACTGAAGCTTTCTTT.